Listed below are T cell receptor beta chains from one sample, sequenced in a study of T cells in Graves' hyperthyroidism and ophthalmopathy. From the multiplex PCR reads, TCRdb called clonotypes with MiXCR, one entry per CDR3 protein. This sample has about 350,000 distinct CDR3 sequences, with approximately 15% found just once. Input material: blood. All receptors derive from a woman aged 35 to 49 with Graves' ophthalmopathy. The CDR3 runs from the conserved cysteine through the conserved F or W. Each record gives: D gene, clone size, V gene, J gene, CDR3 DNA, CDR3 protein. D genes are given only for firm matches. Clone size, where shown, is once, few, many, or a class for clones that have expanded.

TRBD2	many	TRBV2	TRBJ2-1	TGTGCCAGCAGTGAATGGACTAGCGGGGGTCTCAACAATGAGCAGTTCTTC	CASSEWTSGGLNNEQFF
-	many	TRBV19	TRBJ1-5	TGTGCCAGTAGAGGTACGGCTAGCAATCAGCCCCAGCATTTT	CASRGTASNQPQHF
TRBD2	many	TRBV5-8	TRBJ2-5	TGTGCCAGCAGCCATGGGACTAGGTCTGGAGAGACCCAGTACTTC	CASSHGTRSGETQYF
-	few	TRBV2	TRBJ1-1	TGTGCCAGCATCTTAACTCAGGGAGGCACTGAAGCTTTCTTT	CASILTQGGTEAFF
TRBD2	many	TRBV20-1	TRBJ2-2	TGCAGTGCTAGAGATCTAGCGGGAGGGCCCCGGGAGCTGTTTTTT	CSARDLAGGPRELFF
-	many	TRBV2	TRBJ2-2	TGTGCCAGCACTGCTAGCTTAGCGAACACCGGGGAGCTGTTTTTT	CASTASLANTGELFF
-	few	TRBV5-1	TRBJ2-3	TGCGCCAGCAGCTTGTTTGTCGGGGGCCTCACAGATACGCAGTATTTT	CASSLFVGGLTDTQYF
-	-	TRBV30	TRBJ2-1	TGTGCCTGGAGTGAGCGGATAAACAATGAGCAGTTCTTC	CAWSERINNEQFF
-	many	TRBV20-1	TRBJ2-3	TGCAGTGCGTCTACCCGGGACGGGAACACAGATACGCAGTATTTT	CSASTRDGNTDTQYF
-	many	TRBV6-2/TRBV6-3	TRBJ1-5	TGTGCCAGCAGTTACTCTGGCAGGGTTGGTCAGCCCCAGCATTTT	CASSYSGRVGQPQHF
TRBD1	-	TRBV24-1	TRBJ2-7	TGTGCCACCAGTGATGACGGGACAGGGTCCTACGAGCAGTACTTC	CATSDDGTGSYEQYF
-	many	TRBV11-3	TRBJ2-1	TGTGCCAGCAGCGGAAACTCAAATGAGCAGTTCTTC	CASSGNSNEQFF
TRBD1	few	TRBV20-1	TRBJ2-2	TGCAGTGCTGCCGGGACAGGGCGGACCGGGGAGCTGTTTTTT	CSAAGTGRTGELFF